These T cell receptor beta chains were read from a single sample in a study of cytomegalovirus exposure and HLA in healthy donors. Measured with immunoSEQ multiplex PCR; TCRdb has only the in-frame clones, and not every one. The sample includes under 200,000 clones, over 85% of them seen just once. Input material: PBMCs. Source of these receptors: a man aged 18 to 29 in good health and CMV-seropositive. Each CDR3 is given with its conserved first and last residue. Size tells how often a clone was seen (once, few, many) or the class of an expanded clone, and some rows leave it out.

v_call: TRBV27; clone_size: NA; j_call: TRBJ2-3; cdr3_aa: CASRDPGQGASTDTQYF
v_call: TRBV5-5; clone_size: NA; j_call: TRBJ1-2; cdr3_aa: CASSLGATGQYGYTF
v_call: TRBV19; clone_size: NA; j_call: TRBJ2-1; cdr3_aa: CASSVLAGPSYNEQFF
v_call: TRBV6-1; clone_size: NA; j_call: TRBJ2-7; cdr3_aa: CASTGESYEQYF
v_call: TRBV6-6; clone_size: NA; j_call: TRBJ2-7; cdr3_aa: CASSYDQGIGYEQYF
v_call: TRBV9; clone_size: NA; j_call: TRBJ2-1; cdr3_aa: CASSAGTSGTNEQFF
v_call: TRBV12-5; clone_size: NA; j_call: TRBJ2-7; cdr3_aa: CASGLVGGTSYEQYF
v_call: TRBV28; clone_size: NA; j_call: TRBJ2-1; cdr3_aa: CASSLTSGEQFF
v_call: TRBV4-2; clone_size: once; j_call: TRBJ2-3; cdr3_aa: CASSQDRTTSTDTQYF
v_call: TRBV6-6; clone_size: NA; j_call: TRBJ1-1; cdr3_aa: CASTGLEAFF
v_call: TRBV27; clone_size: NA; j_call: TRBJ1-4; cdr3_aa: CASSSSSGTGREKLFF
v_call: TRBV4-2; clone_size: NA; j_call: TRBJ2-3; cdr3_aa: CASSPGVDTDTQYF
v_call: TRBV11-3; clone_size: NA; j_call: TRBJ2-2; cdr3_aa: CASSLVSWGLAGVTGELFF
v_call: TRBV7-2; clone_size: NA; j_call: TRBJ1-3; cdr3_aa: CASSWTFSGNTIYF
v_call: TRBV5-1; clone_size: NA; j_call: TRBJ2-5; cdr3_aa: CASSLEASDLQETQYF
v_call: TRBV10-1; clone_size: NA; j_call: TRBJ2-2; cdr3_aa: CASSESWEISGRASSTGELFF
v_call: TRBV11-2; clone_size: NA; j_call: TRBJ2-7; cdr3_aa: CASSFFRGYEQYF
v_call: TRBV19; clone_size: NA; j_call: TRBJ2-7; cdr3_aa: CASSIAHRSYEQYF
v_call: TRBV5-1; clone_size: once; j_call: TRBJ2-7; cdr3_aa: CASSPGPMGETYEQYF
v_call: TRBV29-1; clone_size: NA; j_call: TRBJ1-1; cdr3_aa: CSSWGGTEAFF
v_call: TRBV2; clone_size: NA; j_call: TRBJ1-2; cdr3_aa: CASSVEAGTGGGYTF
v_call: TRBV12-5; clone_size: NA; j_call: TRBJ1-1; cdr3_aa: CASGPATGSTEAFF
v_call: TRBV15; clone_size: NA; j_call: TRBJ2-7; cdr3_aa: CATSRTDEGSYEQYF
v_call: TRBV5-1; clone_size: NA; j_call: TRBJ1-5; cdr3_aa: CASSCNRDRGDNQPQHF
v_call: TRBV4-1; clone_size: NA; j_call: TRBJ2-7; cdr3_aa: CASSRAPGYEQYF